This T cell receptor beta chain was sequenced in a study of cytomegalovirus exposure and HLA in healthy donors. CDR1 is SGHTA, CDR2 FQGNSA, per germline. The J segment lost 3 bases and the V segment lost 10 bases, leaving 7 bases of the junction unmatched. The CDR3 sequence is 14 residues long. PCR involved 60 Vbeta and 13 Jbeta primers. The assay was immunoSEQ multiplex PCR, and TCRdb's table has in-frame clones only and misses some. The sample includes some 130,000 clones, 77% seen only once; the top ten take 4.2%. General observations from the study: Near-uniform donor sequencing depth was presumed by presence/absence analyses. In a later analysis, HLA-C alleles had the fewest associated TCRs, DRB1 alleles the most. Most of the TCR beta V segments (in an earlier analysis) were productive either about 87% or about 30% of the time. TRBV6-2, TRBV6-3 and some other V segments were unresolvable in 87-base-pair reads.

As to this clone: Antigen specificity is unknown.

The TCR was taken from a male donor in good health and CMV-seropositive. The chain recombines TRBV7-2 with TRBJ2-1, with 9 bases aligning to TRBD2. What was sequenced was PBMCs. The chain's CDR3 is CATSRTSDYNEQFF. CDR3 DNA sequence: TGTGCCACTTCCCGGACTAGCGACTACAATGAGCAGTTCTTC.